These 6 T cell receptor beta chains were sequenced from one sample in a study of blood T cells in healthy people across ages. PCR was performed a second time for about 7 to 12 cycles using a sample-barcoded 5' primer and a J-beta primer mix. TCRdb passed the 5' RACE reads through MiXCR, listing each CDR3 protein once. This sample has approximately 1.5 million distinct CDR3 sequences, with 34% found just once. The sequenced sample was blood. These TCRs come from a woman aged 25 to 39 in good health.

This clonotype has only a few counts. The chain couples TRBV28 to TRBJ2-1; the match to TRBD1 covers 7 bases. Germline V lookup: CDR1 MDHEN, CDR2 SYDVKM. V shed 6 bases, J shed 7 bases, and the junction held 9 bases outside the gene matches. This CDR3 spans 14 amino acids. The CDR3 protein is CASRTTGLRNEQFF. The CDR3 region has the DNA TGTGCCAGCAGGACGACAGGGCTCCGGAATGAGCAGTTCTTC. The full variable domain, its missing parts supplied by reference TRBV28 and TRBJ2-1, is DVKVTQSSRYLVKRTGEKVFLECVQDMDHENMFWYRQDPGLGLRLIYFSYDVKMKEKGDIPEGYSVSREKKERFSLILESASTNQTSMYLCASRTTGLRNEQFFGPGTRLTVL.

This clonotype was detected only a few times. The chain combines TRBV7-2 with TRBJ2-5, with D possibly being TRBD1 (6 bases). V was shortened by 6 bases and J by 2 bases, with 19 bases between the two germline ends. The germline V gene has CDR1 SGHTA and CDR2 FQGNSA. The CDR3 extends over 16 amino acids. CDR3 amino acids: CASSYVGKGTQETQYF. The DNA for the CDR3 is TGTGCCAGCAGTTATGTCGGGAAGGGGACACAAGAGACCCAGTACTTC.

V and J are TRBV6-1 and TRBJ1-1, with D unresolved. CDR1 is MNHNS, CDR2 SASEGT, per germline. CDR3 length: 14 amino acids. Trimming shortened V by 1 base and J by 5 bases, and 11 bases separated the two germline ends. CDR3 sequence (DNA): TGTGCCAGCAGTGAAGGCAGGCTTCGTACTGAAGCTTTCTTT. This encodes CASSEGRLRTEAFF.

This chain uses TRBV5-1 with TRBJ2-7, with 10 bases fitting TRBD1. V was clipped by 3 bases and J by 4 bases; unmatched bases: 10. CDR1 and CDR2 (germline): SGHRS, YFSETQ. This CDR3 is 16 amino acids long. The CDR3 DNA reads as TGCGCCAGCAGCTCCTTTCCGACAGGGGGCCGTTACGAGCAGTACTTC. It yields the protein CASSSFPTGGRYEQYF.

V gene TRBV7-9 combines with J gene TRBJ2-7; TRBD1 or TRBD2 may be the D gene (5 bases each). This CDR3 is built from 15 residues. CDR1 is SEHNR, CDR2 FQNEAQ, per germline (reference sequence). V gave up 0 bases and J gave up 3 bases, with 12 bases separating them. CDR3 protein: CASSLAGTVDYEQYF. For the CDR3, the DNA is TGTGCCAGCAGCTTAGCGGGGACGGTTGACTACGAGCAGTACTTC.

This clonotype was picked up many times. The chain employs TRBV5-5 and TRBJ2-1; D is unresolved. Deletions cut 5 bases from V and 0 bases from J, with 3 bases between. Germline loops: CDR1 SGHKS, CDR2 YYEKEE (reference sequence). This CDR3 spans 12 amino acids. The CDR3 here is CASSYSYNEQFF. The CDR3 nucleotides are TGTGCCAGCAGTTACTCCTACAATGAGCAGTTCTTC.